This record looks at one TCR beta chain sequence and its context. Its antigen is unidentified. The germline V gene encodes CDR1 SNHLY and CDR2 FYNNEI. With 6 bases clipped from V and 5 bases from J, the junction kept 12 bases outside the gene matches. This CDR3 contains 15 residues. The sample is drawn from a study of T cell clonotyping in hematopoietic cell transplantation. Study as a whole: Recipient samples before transplant were obtained post-cytoreduction.

Time point specified: recipient sample about 28 days before transplant, after cytoreduction. Method: immunoSEQ multiplex PCR; TCRdb's copy keeps in-frame clones and lacks some. The data hold more than 70,000 clones, with almost 97% observed a single time. Study-level findings and limits: Pathologically expanded recipient clonotypes increased progressively from day 30 to day 180 as diversity fell.

Sample: peripheral blood mononuclear cells, taken before stem cell transplant. The clonotype comes from a woman aged 45-65 years with acute myeloid leukemia. Some clones in this sample may be carry-over from other donors' samples. This chain links TRBV2 with TRBJ1-2; 7 nucleotides align to TRBD1. CDR3 sequence (DNA): TGTGCCAGCAGAGGAATGGGACAGAAACCATATGGCTACACCTTC. It translates to CASRGMGQKPYGYTF.